Listed here is a single TCR beta chain. Its target is unknown. When the RNA was reverse transcribed, random hexamers were used with an input of about 0.5 to 1 ug. An immunoSEQ multiplex PCR generated amplified TCR beta CDR3 products spanning 54 Vbeta and 13 Jbeta. TCRdb reprocessed the immunoSEQ multiplex PCR reads via MiXCR and lists one record per CDR3 protein. In the table there are over 150,000 distinct CDR3 sequences, nearly 95% of which are singletons. CDR3 length equals 14 residues. Trimming left V 1 base short and J 4 bases short, with 13 bases between. Per germline, CDR1 GTSNPN and CDR2 SVGIG (reference sequence). This entry is derived from a study of CD8 T cells in Susac syndrome. Findings of the study overall: In its TCR sequencing and HLA analysis, the study acknowledged that the number of individuals was relatively small.

Sequencing of TCR beta was performed on blood CD8+ and CD4+ T cells. Purification of the CD8+ and CD4+ T cells relied on negative isolation, and TEMRA cells underwent FACS enrichment. This TCR came from a human donor with multiple sclerosis. Input material: CD4+ T cells from PBMCs. The J gene is TRBJ1-2, the V gene TRBV30, with D possibly being TRBD1 (6 bases). The CDR3 nucleotides read TGTGCCTGGAGTGCCAGGGGTAGGGGCTATGGCTACACCTTC. This codes for CAWSARGRGYGYTF.